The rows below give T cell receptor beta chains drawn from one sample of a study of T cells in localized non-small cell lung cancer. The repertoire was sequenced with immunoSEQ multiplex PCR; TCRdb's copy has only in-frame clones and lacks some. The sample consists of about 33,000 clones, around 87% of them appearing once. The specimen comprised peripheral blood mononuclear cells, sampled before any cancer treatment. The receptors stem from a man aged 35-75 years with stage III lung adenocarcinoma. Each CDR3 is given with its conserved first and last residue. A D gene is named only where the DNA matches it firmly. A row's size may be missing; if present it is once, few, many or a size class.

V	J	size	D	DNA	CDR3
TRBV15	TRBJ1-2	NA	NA	TGTGCCACCAGCAGACAGGGAGGCTCTCCTAAGGGCTACACCTTC	CATSRQGGSPKGYTF
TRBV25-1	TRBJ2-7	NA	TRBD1	TGTGCCAGCAGTGGGGCGGGACAGGGAGGGGTGCCCTACGAGCAGTACTTC	CASSGAGQGGVPYEQYF
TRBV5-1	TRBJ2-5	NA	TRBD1	TGCGCCAGCAGCCTGGTGGGACAGGGGCAAGAGACCCAGTACTTC	CASSLVGQGQETQYF
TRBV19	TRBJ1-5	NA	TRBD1	TGTGCCAGTAGTATCGGACAGGGTACCCAGCCCCAGCATTTT	CASSIGQGTQPQHF
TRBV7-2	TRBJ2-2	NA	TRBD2	TGTGCCAGCAGCTCCCTAGCGGGGAGACGTACCGGGGAGCTGTTTTTT	CASSSLAGRRTGELFF
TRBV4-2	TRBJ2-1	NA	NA	TGTGCCAGCAGCCAAGGAAGAGCGTATGAGCAGTTCTTC	CASSQGRAYEQFF
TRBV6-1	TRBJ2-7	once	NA	TGTGCCAGCAGGGCCGGGGGACCCTACGAGCAGTACTTC	CASRAGGPYEQYF
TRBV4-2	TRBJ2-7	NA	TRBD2	TGTGCCAGCAGCCCCCTAGCGGGGGGCCTTAGCGAGCAGTACTTC	CASSPLAGGLSEQYF
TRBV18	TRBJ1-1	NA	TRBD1	TGTGCCAGCTCACCACTGGGGACAGGCACTGAAGCTTTCTTT	CASSPLGTGTEAFF
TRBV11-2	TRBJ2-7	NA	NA	TGTGCCAGCAGCTTAGTCCAGGGTCCCTACGAGCAGTACTTC	CASSLVQGPYEQYF
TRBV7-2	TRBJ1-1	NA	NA	TGTGCCAGCAGCTTAACTGGGGGCAGTGGCACTGAAGCTTTCTTT	CASSLTGGSGTEAFF
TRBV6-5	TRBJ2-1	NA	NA	TGTGCCAGCAGTCCCTTGGTCAGGGGGGTCAAGGGGCAGTTCTTC	CASSPLVRGVKGQFF
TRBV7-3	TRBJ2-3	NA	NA	TGTGCCAGCGCCCGGCAGACGTCAGATACGCAGTATTTT	CASARQTSDTQYF
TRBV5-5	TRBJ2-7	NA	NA	TGTGCCAGCAGCTTGTATTTGCAGGGCCAGCAGTACTTC	CASSLYLQGQQYF
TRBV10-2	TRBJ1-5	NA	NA	TGCGCCAGCAGTGATTGGGGACCGGGAGATCAGCCCCAGCATTTT	CASSDWGPGDQPQHF
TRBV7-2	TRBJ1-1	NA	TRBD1	TGTGCCAGCAGCCCTGGACAGGGCTCCCGCCGGGGCACTGAAGCTTTCTTT	CASSPGQGSRRGTEAFF
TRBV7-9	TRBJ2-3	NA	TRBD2	TGCAGCGGGGCGCACACAGATACGCAGTATTTT	CSGAHTDTQYF
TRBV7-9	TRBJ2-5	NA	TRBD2	TGTGCCAGCACCGGCGGCGGGAGGGAGACCCAGTACTTC	CASTGGGRETQYF
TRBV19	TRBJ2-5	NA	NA	TGTGCCAGTAGCCCTGTGGGGGAGACCCAGTACTTC	CASSPVGETQYF
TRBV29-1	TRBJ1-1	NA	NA	TGCAGCGTAAAGGACAATCTGAACACTGAAGCTTTCTTT	CSVKDNLNTEAFF
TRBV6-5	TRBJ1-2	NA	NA	TGTGCCAGCAGGGGACAAGATCCCGCAAACTATGGCTACACCTTC	CASRGQDPANYGYTF
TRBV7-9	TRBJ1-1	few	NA	TGTGCCAGCAGCCCGTACGGGGAGGGGAACACTGAAGCTTTCTTT	CASSPYGEGNTEAFF
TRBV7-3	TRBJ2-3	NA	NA	TGTGCCAGCAGCCGAGGACTTCGCACAGATACGCAGTATTTT	CASSRGLRTDTQYF
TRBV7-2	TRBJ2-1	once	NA	TGTGCCAGCAGGGCAGTTCGAGGGACCTACAATGAGCAGTTCTTC	CASRAVRGTYNEQFF
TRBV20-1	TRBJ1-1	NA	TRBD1	TGCAGTGCTGGACAGGGACAGGGAGCTTTCTTT	CSAGQGQGAFF
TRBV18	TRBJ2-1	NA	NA	TGTGCCAGCTCACCACCCCAACGAGCTCACAGGGACAATGAGCAGTTCTTC	CASSPPQRAHRDNEQFF
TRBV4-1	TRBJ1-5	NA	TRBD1	TGCGCCAGCAGCCACATGGACAGGGACCATCAGCCCCAGCATTTT	CASSHMDRDHQPQHF
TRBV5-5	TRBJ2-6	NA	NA	TGTGCCAGCAGCTTTGGCAGGGCCCCCTCTGGGGCCAACGTCCTGACTTTC	CASSFGRAPSGANVLTF
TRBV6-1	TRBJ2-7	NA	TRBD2	TGTGCCAGCAGTGAACGGGGGGGCCCGGGCGAGCAGTACTTC	CASSERGGPGEQYF
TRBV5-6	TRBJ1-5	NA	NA	TGTGCCAGCAGCTTGGGGACAGAGGGTCAGCCCCAGCATTTT	CASSLGTEGQPQHF
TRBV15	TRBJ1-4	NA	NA	TGTGCCACCAGCAGAGCCCCCTCAACTAATGAAAAACTGTTTTTT	CATSRAPSTNEKLFF
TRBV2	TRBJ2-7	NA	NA	TGTGCCAGCACCCCCTACCTAAGGTCCTACGAGCAGTACTTC	CASTPYLRSYEQYF
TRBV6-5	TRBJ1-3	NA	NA	TGTGCCAGCAGAGCCCCGGGGAGCGCTGGAAACACCATATATTTT	CASRAPGSAGNTIYF
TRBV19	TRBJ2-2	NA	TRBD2	TGTGCCAGTAGTATAGATCGGCTAGCGGGGGGTTTTAACACCGGGGAGCTGTTTTTT	CASSIDRLAGGFNTGELFF
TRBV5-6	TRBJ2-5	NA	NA	TGTGCCAGCAGCTTTCGACCGGGGGGCGAGACCCAGTACTTC	CASSFRPGGETQYF
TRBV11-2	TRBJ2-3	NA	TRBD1	TGTGCCAGCAGCTTAGGCAGGGGGCTAAGCACAGATACGCAGTATTTT	CASSLGRGLSTDTQYF
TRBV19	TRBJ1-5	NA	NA	TGTGCCAGTACCTCCGGGCAGGGGCCCCAGCATTTT	CASTSGQGPQHF
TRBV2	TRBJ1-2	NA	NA	TGTGCCAGCAGCCTGGACGGGACTGACTATGGCTACACCTTC	CASSLDGTDYGYTF
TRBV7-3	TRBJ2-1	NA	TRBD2	TGTGCCAGCAGCTGGGGAGGAGCGGGGGATGTTGAGCAGTTCTTC	CASSWGGAGDVEQFF